The 13 T cell receptor beta chains presented below share a single source sample, sequenced in a study of shared clonotypes between healthy human individuals. Some clones are missing from TCRdb's copy, which holds only in-frame ones; the method was immunoSEQ multiplex PCR. The sample gives 95,000 to 120,000 clones, about 63% of which show up once; about 26% is in the top ten. Specimen: memory CD8+ T cells sorted from blood. Subset in this sample: CD45RO+ cells pooled with CCR7-negative TemRA cells. The receptors here all came from a woman in her twenties or thirties in good health.

This sequence joins TRBV14 and TRBJ1-1; the match to TRBD1 covers 7 bases. Germline V gene sequence: CDR1 SGHDN, CDR2 FVKESK. V trimming: 1 base; J trimming: 1 base; junction bases outside the gene matches: 0. The CDR3 is made up of 14 amino acids. CDR3 nucleotides: TGTGCCAGCAGCCAAGGGACAGGGAACACTGAAGCTTTCTTT. It is translated as CASSQGTGNTEAFF.

The chain couples TRBV7-8 to TRBJ2-1; 8 positions agree with TRBD2. The CDR3 loop spans 16 amino acids. Trimming at V came to 2 bases and at J to 3 bases, leaving 6 bases not matched to a gene. In germline, CDR1 is SGHVS, CDR2 FQNEAQ. CDR3 residues: CASSLHTAGDYNEQFF. Written as DNA, the CDR3 is TGTGCCAGCAGCTTACATACAGCGGGAGACTACAATGAGCAGTTCTTC.

V and J are TRBV6-1 and TRBJ1-2; TRBD1 matches 7 bases. The CDR3 sequence is 14 residues long. Trimming took 5 bases from V and 4 from J; bases not matched to a gene: 7. The V gene's germline CDR1 is MNHNS and CDR2 SASEGT. The DNA for the CDR3 is TGTGCCAGCAGTCAGCAGGGGGATAGCTATGGCTACACCTTC. The encoded protein is CASSQQGDSYGYTF.

This clone was seen many times. The chain employs TRBV29-1 and TRBJ2-5, with D possibly TRBD2 on 5 matching bases. V dropped 6 bases and J dropped 5 bases, with 16 bases sitting between them. Looked up from germline, CDR1 is SQVTM and CDR2 is ANQGSEA. The CDR3 runs 13 residues. Here the CDR3 reads CSVGSSPGETQYF. The CDR3 bases are TGCAGCGTCGGCTCCAGTCCGGGGGAGACCCAGTACTTC.

The V and J genes are TRBV30 and TRBJ1-4, with D uncertain. V was shortened by 1 base and J by 4 bases, with 7 bases between the two germline ends. Germline CDR1 GTSNPN, CDR2 SVGIG (reference sequence). The length of the CDR3 is 13 residues. The CDR3, as DNA: TGTGCCTGGAGTGCGTGGGTTAATGAAAAACTGTTTTTT. Translated: CAWSAWVNEKLFF.

This clone has more than one count but fewer than ten. This CDR3 is also generated by other DNA sequences in the sample. The rearrangement joins TRBV19 to TRBJ2-1; a weak D match, TRBD2 (6 bases). CDR1 LNHDA and CDR2 SQIVND come from the germline V gene (reference sequence). The V end was cut by 4 bases, the J end by 8 bases, with 9 bases between. CDR3 size: 12 residues. The CDR3 sequence is CASSTSGDEQFF. Written as DNA, the CDR3 is TGTGCCAGTAGTACATCGGGGGATGAGCAGTTCTTC.

The chain has TRBV27 and TRBJ1-1; no firm D call. This CDR3 is 12 amino acids long. CDR1 and CDR2 from the germline V gene are MNHEY and SMNVEV (reference sequence). Trimming removed 8 bases from V and 4 bases from J, with 11 bases in between. The CDR3 here is CASFAWGTEAFF. In nucleotides, the CDR3 is TGTGCCAGCTTCGCTTGGGGCACTGAAGCTTTCTTT.

The CDR3 sequence: CASSPQIAQGEQYF. In nucleotides, the CDR3 is TGTGCCAGCAGTCCCCAAATCGCTCAGGGCGAGCAGTACTTC. The chain is built from TRBV27 and TRBJ2-7; weak D call: TRBD1 (5 bases). The V gene lost 5 bases and the J gene lost 6 bases, with 17 bases spanning the gap. The CDR3 contains 14 residues. Germline CDR1 MNHEY, CDR2 SMNVEV (reference sequence).

This clone was seen a single time. The chain carries TRBV2 and TRBJ2-7; TRBD2 aligns across 10 bases. The CDR3 length is 15 residues. Germline trimming cut 9 bases from V and 6 bases from J; bases unmatched to any gene: 14. Germline values: CDR1 SNHLY, CDR2 FYNNEI. CDR3 nucleotides: TGTGCCAGTAGGCTAGCGGGAGAGTTGGACGGCGAGCAGTACTTC. Translation gives CASRLAGELDGEQYF.

This rearrangement joins TRBV18 to TRBJ2-5, with 8 bases aligning to TRBD2. The DNA end is a closer match to TRBJ2-7, so the J assignment may be wrong. The CDR3 loop spans 15 amino acids. Germline assignment: CDR1 KGHSH and CDR2 LQKENI. CDR3 residues: CASSPGSGGGYEQYF. The DNA of the CDR3 is TGTGCCAGCTCACCAGGGAGCGGGGGAGGCTACGAGCAGTACTTC.

The genes are TRBV28 and TRBJ2-7; 7 bases fit TRBD2. Losses at the gene ends were 6 bases for V and 6 bases for J; bases not matched to a gene: 20. The V gene's germline CDR1 is MDHEN and CDR2 SYDVKM. The CDR3 has 17 amino acids. CDR3 coding DNA: TGTGCCAGCAGCCTAGTTCCGCTTGGGAGGGCTGAGCGCGAGCAGTACTTC. This encodes CASSLVPLGRAEREQYF. Full variable domain (outside the CDR3, taken from reference TRBV28 and TRBJ2-7): DVKVTQSSRYLVKRTGEKVFLECVQDMDHENMFWYRQDPGLGLRLIYFSYDVKMKEKGDIPEGYSVSREKKERFSLILESASTNQTSMYLCASSLVPLGRAEREQYFGPGTRLTVT.

The V gene is TRBV7-9, the J gene TRBJ1-5; D unclear. Trimming left V 3 bases short and J 1 base short, with 7 bases between. The germline CDR1 and CDR2 sequences are SEHNR and FQNEAQ (reference sequence). The CDR3 sequence is 14 residues long. CDR3 loop: CASSFPESNQPQHF. CDR3 nucleotide sequence: TGTGCCAGCAGCTTCCCTGAAAGCAATCAGCCCCAGCATTTT.

The V gene is TRBV5-6, the J gene TRBJ2-7; D is unresolved. V was trimmed by 2 bases and J by 2 bases, leaving 17 bases between them. The germline V gene has CDR1 SGHDT and CDR2 YYEEEE. The CDR3 loop spans 16 amino acids. CDR3 region: CASSLGRIPPPYEQYF. CDR3 DNA: TGTGCCAGCAGCTTAGGCCGGATCCCCCCGCCCTACGAGCAGTACTTC.